The 20 T cell receptor beta chains presented below share a single source sample, sequenced in a study of metastatic and nonmetastatic thyroid tumors. Using MiXCR, TCRdb re-called clones from the PCR reads. The sample includes roughly 30,000 clones, about 3.9% of them seen just once. All patients were treatment-naive before thyroid surgery. The sequenced sample was blood. These receptor sequences come from a male donor with papillary thyroid cancer or a benign thyroid nodule (not recorded which). Some clones in this sample may be carry-over from other donors' samples.

In this sample, this clone is medium-sized. The V gene is TRBV28, the J gene TRBJ1-6, with D perhaps matching TRBD1 (6 bases). The CDR3 contains 14 residues. Germline CDR1 MDHEN, CDR2 SYDVKM. Trimming removed 6 bases at V and 5 bases at J, with 11 bases between. The DNA of the CDR3 is TGTGCCAGCAGGGTACAGGGCAATAATTCACCCCTCCACTTT. It codes for CASRVQGNNSPLHF.

The rearrangement links TRBV20-1 to TRBJ2-7; a possible D gene is TRBD1 (5 bases). This CDR3 has 15 amino acids. Between the trimmed V and J ends, which lost 6 bases and 7 bases, there was a span of 25 bases. Per the germline V gene, CDR1 is DFQATT and CDR2 is SNEGSKA (reference sequence). As DNA, the CDR3 is TGCAGTGCAACGTTGGATACAGGAGATGTGTGGGAGCAGTACTTC. Translating it yields CSATLDTGDVWEQYF.

The gene calls are TRBV20-1 and TRBJ2-3; tentative D call: TRBD1 (5 bases). The CDR3 is made up of 13 amino acids. V was shortened by 1 base and J by 2 bases, with 7 bases between the two germline ends. The V gene's germline CDR1 is DFQATT and CDR2 SNEGSKA (reference sequence). The CDR3 reads CSARGRATDTQYF. The CDR3 DNA reads as TGCAGTGCTAGAGGCAGGGCCACAGATACGCAGTATTTT.

This clone was found a few times. The rearrangement joins TRBV6-1 to TRBJ1-1; TRBD1 aligns across 8 bases. Germline values: CDR1 MNHNS, CDR2 SASEGT. After removal of 4 bases from V and 10 bases from J, the junction contained 14 bases not matched to a gene. This CDR3 comprises 15 residues. The CDR3 sequence: CASSVRQGTFVGAFF. In DNA, the CDR3 is TGTGCCAGCAGTGTTCGACAGGGGACCTTTGTCGGAGCTTTCTTT.

By sample fraction, this clone is medium-sized. J is TRBJ2-1 and V is TRBV6-1; 9 bases line up with TRBD1. Per the germline V gene, CDR1 is MNHNS and CDR2 is SASEGT. The CDR3 sequence is 15 residues long. Unmatched junction bases numbered 4, after V lost 1 base and J lost 6 bases. CDR3 nucleotide sequence: TGTGCCAGCAGTGAAGAAGGGACAGGGTCCAATGAGCAGTTCTTC. This gives the protein CASSEEGTGSNEQFF.

The table lists this clone with many counts. The V gene is TRBV5-1, the J gene TRBJ2-3, with 10 bases lining up with TRBD2. The CDR3 runs 15 residues. Germline V lookup: CDR1 SGHRS, CDR2 YFSETQ. V was clipped by 3 bases and J by 3 bases; unmatched bases: 4. This chain's CDR3 is CASSSGTSVTDTQYF. CDR3 sequence (DNA): TGCGCCAGCAGCTCCGGGACTAGCGTAACAGATACGCAGTATTTT.

This clone occurred many times. V gene TRBV9 combines with J gene TRBJ2-7; TRBD2 agrees at 9 bases. CDR3 length: 16 residues. V lost 2 bases and J lost 3; bases outside the gene matches: 9. Germline V gives CDR1 SGDLS, CDR2 YYNGEE. The CDR3 region has the DNA TGTGCCAGCAGCGTCCGACCGACTAGCGGATACTACGAGCAGTACTTC. Its protein is CASSVRPTSGYYEQYF.

This clone was found many times. This chain connects TRBV19 to TRBJ1-5; maybe TRBD1 (6 bases). The length of the CDR3 is 13 residues. Germline CDR1 and CDR2: LNHDA and SQIVND (reference sequence). Deletions cut 8 bases from V and 9 bases from J, with 17 bases between. CDR3 nucleotides: TGTGCCAGTCGAAATCCTACAGGGATGCCCCAGCATTTT. It codes for CASRNPTGMPQHF.

This clone is medium-sized (0.01 to 0.1%) in the sample. This chain uses TRBV6-5 with TRBJ1-2; TRBD1 agrees at 10 bases. The CDR3 extends over 16 amino acids. Per germline, CDR1 MNHEY and CDR2 SVGAGI. V lost 2 bases to trimming and J lost 4 bases; unmatched junction nucleotides: 7. The CDR3, as DNA: TGTGCCAGCAGTTACCTAAGGACAGGGGGAGGCTATGGCTACACCTTC. Its translation: CASSYLRTGGGYGYTF.

This clone counts as medium-sized. Other DNA sequences in this sample translate to the same CDR3. V is TRBV28 and J is TRBJ2-7; D is unresolved. Per germline, CDR1 MDHEN and CDR2 SYDVKM. This CDR3 spans 12 amino acids. Trimming removed 6 bases from V and 0 bases from J, with 6 bases in between. The CDR3 is CASRPSSYEQYF. CDR3 DNA: TGTGCCAGCAGACCAAGCTCCTACGAGCAGTACTTC.

The gene calls are TRBV20-1 and TRBJ2-7; a possible D gene is TRBD1 (6 bases). Looked up from germline, CDR1 is DFQATT and CDR2 is SNEGSKA (reference sequence). The CDR3 totals 12 residues. The V end was cut by 2 bases, the J end by 5 bases, with 10 bases between. The chain's CDR3 is CSARRDMDEQYF. CDR3 in DNA: TGCAGTGCTAGACGGGACATGGACGAGCAGTACTTC.

V gene TRBV7-9 combines with J gene TRBJ1-1, with D possibly being TRBD1 (5 bases). The CDR3 is made up of 13 amino acids. V was cut by 1 base and J by 4 bases, with 7 bases left in between. Germline lookup yields CDR1 SEHNR and CDR2 FQNEAQ (reference sequence). The CDR3: CASSLEGVTEAFF. In nucleotides, the CDR3 is TGTGCCAGCAGCTTAGAAGGGGTCACTGAAGCTTTCTTT.

This clone was observed a few times. V is TRBV28 and J is TRBJ2-1; D may be TRBD2 (6 bases). CDR1 is MDHEN and CDR2 is SYDVKM in the germline V gene. The CDR3 contains 17 residues. V was cut by 3 bases and J by 5 bases, with 20 bases left in between. In DNA, the CDR3 is TGTGCCAGCAGTTTTTTGGGAGGACATTACAGGAACAATGAGCAGTTCTTC. Translation gives CASSFLGGHYRNNEQFF.

In its sample, this clone is medium-sized. This chain uses TRBV6-2 or TRBV6-3 with TRBJ1-5, with TRBD1 matching over 8 bases. This CDR3 is built from 14 residues. Trimming removed 2 bases from V and 7 bases from J; junction bases left unmatched: 4. Germline assignment: CDR1 MNHEY and CDR2 SVGEGT. This CDR3 is CASSYTGGGQPQHF. The CDR3 coding sequence is TGTGCCAGCAGTTACACAGGGGGAGGGCAGCCCCAGCATTTT.

This clone has more than one count but fewer than ten. J is TRBJ2-7 and V is TRBV4-1; 9 bases fit TRBD1. The CDR3 runs to 13 residues. J gave up 6 bases and V 5 bases, and 5 bases lay outside the gene matches. The germline V gene has CDR1 MGHRA and CDR2 YSYEKL. CDR3 bases: TGCGCCAGCAGCTATGACAGGGGGGCCGAGCAGTACTTC. Translation: CASSYDRGAEQYF.

By frequency in the sample, this clone is medium-sized. The sample has other DNA sequences that encode this CDR3 too. V usage is TRBV2 and J usage is TRBJ2-7, with 12 bases matching TRBD1. V dropped 7 bases and J dropped 4; count of bases not matched to a gene: 5. Per the germline V gene, CDR1 is SNHLY and CDR2 is FYNNEI. The CDR3 is 14 amino acids. In DNA, the CDR3 is TGTGCCAGCACTGGGACAGGGGGCAGATACGAGCAGTACTTC. It codes for CASTGTGGRYEQYF.

This clone has at least ten counts. This rearrangement joins TRBV20-1 to TRBJ2-4; tentative D call: TRBD2 (6 bases). CDR1 and CDR2 (germline): DFQATT, SNEGSKA (reference sequence). V was cut by 4 bases and J by 5 bases, with 15 bases left in between. This CDR3 has 14 residues. The CDR3 DNA sequence: TGCAGTGCTACGGAGGGTTCCCTCCAAAACATTCAGTACTTC. It is translated as CSATEGSLQNIQYF.

This clone was seen at least ten times. V and J are TRBV3-1 and TRBJ2-1; D is unclear. With 0 bases removed from V and 4 bases from J, the gap between germline ends came to 4 bases. Germline CDR1 reads LGHDT; CDR2 reads YNNKEL (reference sequence). The CDR3 length is 13 residues. CDR3 residues: CASSQDLYNEQFF. The CDR3 DNA follows: TGTGCCAGCAGCCAAGATCTATACAATGAGCAGTTCTTC.

This chain connects TRBV12-3 or TRBV12-4 to TRBJ2-1; no clear D. There are 16 residues in the CDR3. V lost 5 bases to trimming and J lost 4 bases, with 18 bases between them. CDR3 sequence: CASSPSFARMYNEQFF. CDR3 bases: TGTGCCAGCAGTCCTAGTTTTGCGCGGATGTACAATGAGCAGTTCTTC.

This clone was observed a handful of times. The chain employs TRBV5-1 and TRBJ2-3; the D gene is possibly TRBD2 (6 bases). Trimming removed 1 base at V and 1 base at J, with 10 bases between. In germline, CDR1 is SGHRS, CDR2 YFSETQ. This CDR3 comprises 15 residues. The CDR3: CASSLTGEGTDTQYF. Written as DNA, the CDR3 is TGCGCCAGCAGCTTGACTGGGGAGGGCACAGATACGCAGTATTTT.